This T cell receptor (beta chain) was profiled in a study of response to subunit inactivated influenza vaccine. Study-wide results and caveats: Seasonal influenza vaccination, on each occasion, was suggested by the authors to recruit few new T cells.

This clonotype was picked up a small number of times. No antigen is known for it. V gave up 10 bases and J gave up 1 base, with 18 bases separating them. The CDR3 is 15 amino acids. Germline values: CDR1 MNHEY, CDR2 SMNVEV (reference sequence). In TCRdb, the RT-PCR reads were re-called with MiXCR into one record per CDR3 protein. The sample includes 150,000 or so distinct CDR3 sequences, 9.5% to 12% of them seen just once. The sequences come from CD8+ T cells sorted from PBMCs, collected about 23 months after vaccination. This sequence was found in a man aged 50-75 years who received an inactivated influenza vaccine. V gene TRBV27 combines with J gene TRBJ2-3; tentative D call: TRBD2 (6 bases). CDR3 amino acids: CATGSGVLGTDTQYF. CDR3 bases: TGTGCCACCGGCTCGGGGGTACTGGGCACAGATACGCAGTATTTT.